Each of the 10 T cell receptor beta chains below was sequenced from the same sample in a study of neurological immune-mediated disorders. Using its own MiXCR run on the 5' RACE reads, TCRdb lists one record per CDR3 protein. The table records some 50,000 distinct CDR3 sequences, about 2% of them present only once. The sequenced sample consisted of PBMCs. The receptors here all came from a woman between 35 and 50 years old with multiple sclerosis.

At least ten counts were recorded for this clonotype. The rearrangement joins TRBV29-1 to TRBJ2-7; 7 nucleotides line up with TRBD1. The germline V gene has CDR1 SQVTM and CDR2 ANQGSEA. This CDR3 has 11 amino acids. The ends lost 4 bases at V and 8 bases at J; junction bases unmatched: 5. The CDR3 nucleotides read TGCAGCGTTGCCCAGGGGGACCAGCAGTACTTC. Translated, it gives CSVAQGDQQYF.

This clonotype was recorded many times. The V and J genes are TRBV29-1 and TRBJ2-1; D remains ambiguous. The CDR3 contains 15 residues. Germline CDR1 SQVTM, CDR2 ANQGSEA. The V end was cut by 6 bases, the J end by 0 bases, with 15 bases between. The CDR3 sequence: CSVAGHESSYNEQFF. Here the CDR3 DNA reads TGCAGCGTAGCCGGGCATGAGAGCTCCTACAATGAGCAGTTCTTC.

This clonotype was observed at least ten times. This sequence joins TRBV2 and TRBJ2-3; 7 bases match TRBD1. The V gene end was trimmed by 11 bases and the J gene end by 3 bases; junction bases not matched to a gene: 8. The germline gives CDR1 SNHLY, CDR2 FYNNEI. CDR3 length equals 13 residues. The CDR3 DNA reads as TGTGCCTCTGGGACAGCATCAACAGATACGCAGTATTTT. Its protein product is CASGTASTDTQYF.

This clonotype was picked up many times. J is TRBJ2-3 and V is TRBV4-1; D perhaps matches TRBD2 (7 bases). Trimming removed 3 bases at V and 6 bases at J, with 16 bases between. The germline V gene has CDR1 MGHRA and CDR2 YSYEKL. The CDR3 has 15 amino acids. The CDR3 sequence: CASSHLGGGGDTQYF. CDR3 bases: TGCGCCAGCAGCCACCTTGGGGGGGGCGGGGATACGCAGTATTTT.

The sample holds many counts of this clonotype. This chain connects TRBV18 to TRBJ2-7; D is perhaps TRBD1 (7 bases). The V gene's germline CDR1 is KGHSH and CDR2 LQKENI. The CDR3 extends over 15 amino acids. The V end was cut by 0 bases, the J end by 3 bases, with 12 bases between. The CDR3 region has the DNA TGTGCCAGCTCACCACCGGGCAGGGGGGACTACGAGCAGTACTTC. This encodes CASSPPGRGDYEQYF.

This clonotype was found many times. This chain connects TRBV4-1 to TRBJ2-2; a possible D gene is TRBD2 (5 bases). The CDR3 is 16 amino acids. V lost 0 bases, J lost 5 bases, and 13 bases lay in between. Per the germline V gene, CDR1 is MGHRA and CDR2 is YSYEKL. CDR3 in amino acids: CASSQDGRGWTGELFF. CDR3 bases: TGCGCCAGCAGCCAAGACGGACGGGGTTGGACCGGGGAGCTGTTTTTT.

This clonotype was recorded many times. The chain couples TRBV5-8 to TRBJ1-5; D unresolved. V was clipped by 4 bases and J by 0 bases, with 11 bases between them. There are 15 residues in the CDR3. From germline, CDR1 is SGHTS and CDR2 YDEGEE. The CDR3 sequence is CASSPPLDSNQPQHF. In DNA, the CDR3 is TGTGCCAGCAGCCCACCATTGGATAGCAATCAGCCCCAGCATTTT.

This clonotype was detected many times. The chain links TRBV18 to TRBJ1-2, with D unclear. Trimming cost V 3 bases and J 8 bases, with 19 bases left between them. The CDR3 contains 15 residues. Germline-derived CDR1 and CDR2 are KGHSH and LQKENI. CDR3 in amino acids: CASSPLGKDLRGYTF. The CDR3 DNA reads TGTGCCAGCTCACCCCTGGGGAAAGACCTGCGGGGCTACACCTTC.

A note on this clonotype: A much larger clone differs from this one at a single base, so this may be a read error. This rearrangement joins TRBV20-1 to TRBJ1-6; TRBD1 matches at 10 bases. Per germline, CDR1 DFQATT and CDR2 SNEGSKA (reference sequence). CDR3 size: 13 residues. The CDR3, as DNA: TGCAGTGCTCGAGACAGGGGGCGGTCACCCCTCAACTTT. Translated, it gives CSARDRGRSPLNF.

Many counts were recorded for this clonotype. This chain joins TRBV5-1 and TRBJ1-1; D gene uncertain. CDR1 SGHRS and CDR2 YFSETQ come from the germline V gene. The V end was cut by 4 bases, the J end by 3 bases, with 16 bases between. The CDR3 extends over 15 amino acids. CDR3 sequence: CASSRGFPGDTEAFF. The CDR3 DNA is TGCGCCAGCAGCCGTGGCTTCCCCGGGGACACTGAAGCTTTCTTT.